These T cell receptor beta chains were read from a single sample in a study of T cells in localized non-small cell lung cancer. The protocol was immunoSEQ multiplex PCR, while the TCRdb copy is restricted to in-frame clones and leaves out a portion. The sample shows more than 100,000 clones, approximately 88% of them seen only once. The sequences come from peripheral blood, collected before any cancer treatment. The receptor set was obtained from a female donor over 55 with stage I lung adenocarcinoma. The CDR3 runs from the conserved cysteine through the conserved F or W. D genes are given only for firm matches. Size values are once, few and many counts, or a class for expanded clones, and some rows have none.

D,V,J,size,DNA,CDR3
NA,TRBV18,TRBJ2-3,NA,TGTGCCAGCTCACCGGAACGGGATACGCAGTATTTT,CASSPERDTQYF
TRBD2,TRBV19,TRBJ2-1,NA,TGTGCCAGTAGCACACTAGCGGGAGGCCAGCAGTTCTTC,CASSTLAGGQQFF
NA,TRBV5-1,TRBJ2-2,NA,TGCGCCAGCAGCTTGGACCCGGCGGGGATCGGGGAGCTGTTTTTT,CASSLDPAGIGELFF
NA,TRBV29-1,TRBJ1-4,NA,TGCAGCGTTAGTTCAGGGGATGAAAAACTGTTTTTT,CSVSSGDEKLFF
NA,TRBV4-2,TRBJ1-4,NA,TGTGCCAGCAGCCAAGAAGACGCAACTAATGAAAAACTGTTTTTT,CASSQEDATNEKLFF
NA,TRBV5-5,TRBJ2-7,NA,TGTGCCAGCAGCCTCAGTTCGCGGACGGTCGTCCACGAGCAGTACTTC,CASSLSSRTVVHEQYF
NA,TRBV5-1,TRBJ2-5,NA,TGCGCCAGCTCCTTGGGGTTCCAAGAGACCCAGTACTTC,CASSLGFQETQYF
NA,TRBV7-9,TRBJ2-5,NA,TGTGCCAGCAACAATAGACTCATTCAAGAGACCCAGTACTTC,CASNNRLIQETQYF
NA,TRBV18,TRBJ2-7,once,TGTGCCAGCTCGTTCTCCTACGAGCAGTACTTC,CASSFSYEQYF
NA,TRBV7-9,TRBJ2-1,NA,TGTGCCAGCAGCTTAGATCCCCGAGACATCTTCATATACAATGAGCAGTTCTTC,CASSLDPRDIFIYNEQFF
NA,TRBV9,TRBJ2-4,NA,TGTGCCGGTGACCGGTCGAAGGAAAACATTCAGTACTTC,CAGDRSKENIQYF
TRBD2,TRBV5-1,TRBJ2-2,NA,TGCGCCAGCAGCTCGGGACTAGCGGGAGGAGCGAACACCGGGGAGCTGTTTTTT,CASSSGLAGGANTGELFF
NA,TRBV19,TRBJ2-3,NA,TGTGCCAGTAGTGTCGGAAGCACAGATACGCAGTATTTT,CASSVGSTDTQYF
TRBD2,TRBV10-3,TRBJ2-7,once,TGTGCCAGACTAGCGGCATTCTACGAGCAGTACTTC,CARLAAFYEQYF
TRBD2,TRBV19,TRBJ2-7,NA,TGTGCCAGTAGTGGGACTAGCGGGTCCTACGAGCAGTACTTC,CASSGTSGSYEQYF
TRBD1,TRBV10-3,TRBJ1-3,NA,TGTGCCATCAGTAAGGACAGGATCCTTTCTGGAAACACCATATATTTT,CAISKDRILSGNTIYF
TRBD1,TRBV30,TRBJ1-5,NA,TGTGCCTGGAGCGGGACAGGGTTGCCCCAGCATTTT,CAWSGTGLPQHF
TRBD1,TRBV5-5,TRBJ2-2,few,TGTGCCAGCAGCTTGGAGACAGGGGTGTACACCGGGGAGCTGTTTTTT,CASSLETGVYTGELFF
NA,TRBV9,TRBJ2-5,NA,TGTGCCAGCTCCGGGCCAATCCAAGAGACCCAGTACTTC,CASSGPIQETQYF
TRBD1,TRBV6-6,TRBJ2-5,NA,TGTGCCAGCAACTTCAGGACAGGAGGTGAAGAGACCCAGTACTTC,CASNFRTGGEETQYF
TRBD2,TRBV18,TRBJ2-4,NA,TGTGCCAGCTCACTTGAATCTAGCGGGAGCTTAAACATTCAGTACTTC,CASSLESSGSLNIQYF
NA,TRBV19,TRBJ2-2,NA,TGTGCCAGTAGACCCGGGACTTTAAACACCGGGGAGCTGTTTTTT,CASRPGTLNTGELFF
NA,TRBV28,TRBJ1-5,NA,TGTGCCAGCAGTTTTGACGTTAATCAGCCCCAGCATTTT,CASSFDVNQPQHF
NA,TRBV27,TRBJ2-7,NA,TGTGCCAGCAGTTTAGGTTACGAGCAGTACTTC,CASSLGYEQYF
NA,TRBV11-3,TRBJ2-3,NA,TGTGCCAGCAGCTTATTCGGCAAGCCCACAGATACGCAGTATTTT,CASSLFGKPTDTQYF
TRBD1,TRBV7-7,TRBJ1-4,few,TGTGCTAGCAGCCCGGACAGGGTCCGGGATGAAAAACTGTTTTTT,CASSPDRVRDEKLFF
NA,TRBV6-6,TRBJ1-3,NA,TGTGCCAGCAGCACCTTAACACAAAACACCATATATTTT,CASSTLTQNTIYF
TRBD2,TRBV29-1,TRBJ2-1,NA,TGCAGCGTCGGACTAGCGGGAGGGGCGAATGAGCAGTTCTTC,CSVGLAGGANEQFF
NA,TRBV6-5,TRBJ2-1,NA,TGTGCCAGCAGTTACGGACTGACGGGTGAGCAGTTCTTC,CASSYGLTGEQFF
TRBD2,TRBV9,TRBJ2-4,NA,TGTGCCAGCAGCGTAGACGGGGGGACAAACATTCAGTACTTC,CASSVDGGTNIQYF
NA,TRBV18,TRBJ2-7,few,TGTGCCAGCTCGACCGGGACTCTTACCTACGAGCAGTACTTC,CASSTGTLTYEQYF
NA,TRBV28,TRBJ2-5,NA,TGTGCCAGCAGTTTAACGGGGGCGGAGACCCAGTACTTC,CASSLTGAETQYF
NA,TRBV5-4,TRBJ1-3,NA,TGTGCCAGCAGCTTGCGAGAAAACACCATATATTTT,CASSLRENTIYF
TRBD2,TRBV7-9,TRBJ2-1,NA,TGTGCCAGCAGCAAGAGACTAGCGGGTACCTACAATGAGCAGTTCTTC,CASSKRLAGTYNEQFF
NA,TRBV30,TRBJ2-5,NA,TGTGCCTGGAGTGTAGTTGAGACCCAGTACTTC,CAWSVVETQYF
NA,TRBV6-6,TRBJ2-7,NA,TGTGCCACCAGGGGGGGCCCCTACGAGCAGTACTTC,CATRGGPYEQYF
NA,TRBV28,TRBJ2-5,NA,TGTGCCAGCAAGTCACCGTGGGAGACCCAGTACTTC,CASKSPWETQYF
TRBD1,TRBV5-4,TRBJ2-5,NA,TGTGCCAGCAGCCAGCTTGGGACAGGGCAAGAGACCCAGTACTTC,CASSQLGTGQETQYF
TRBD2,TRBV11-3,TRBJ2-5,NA,TGTGCCAGCAGCTTAGGAGCGGGAGGGGTAGAGACCCAGTACTTC,CASSLGAGGVETQYF
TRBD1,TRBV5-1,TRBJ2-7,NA,TGCGCCAGCAGCTTGGGGGGGACAGGGAGGCTCGCCGAGCAGTACTTC,CASSLGGTGRLAEQYF
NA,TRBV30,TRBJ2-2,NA,TGTGCCTGGAGTCCACAGGTTCACACCGGGGAGCTGTTTTTT,CAWSPQVHTGELFF
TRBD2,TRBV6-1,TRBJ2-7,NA,TGTGCCAGCAGTGATCCGGGAGGGCCCTACACCTACGAGCAGTACTTC,CASSDPGGPYTYEQYF
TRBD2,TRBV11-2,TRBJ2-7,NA,TGTGCCAGCAGCCCCCGGGATAGCGGGTACTACGAGCAGTACTTC,CASSPRDSGYYEQYF
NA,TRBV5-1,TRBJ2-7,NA,TGCGCCAGCAGCTTGGCCGGGAGCTTTGGAGAGCAGTACTTC,CASSLAGSFGEQYF